What follows describes a single T cell receptor beta chain. No antigen is known for it. The data are from a study of vaccination and CD4 T cells after COVID-19. Overall study: Post-vaccination specimens were collected at a median of roughly 65 days following dose two (range 14 to 241).

This CDR3 has 14 residues. With 4 bases removed from V and 7 bases from J, the gap between germline ends came to 18 bases. Germline V gene sequence: CDR1 SGHRS, CDR2 YFSETQ. Findings and caveats of the study: Convalescent patients' clones that were vaccine-specific were spike mono-reactive in 304 of 307 cases.

This sample's treatment: roughly 10-day PBMC culture with coronavirus spike peptide pools or control peptides (ViraFEST assay). Investigators obtained the unexposed donor's CD4+ T cells before the COVID-19 pandemic (2011-2018). An Oncomine TCR Beta short-read assay was used to sequence the DNA from cultured CD4+ T cells. Cultures of CD4+ T cells served as the source for extracting genomic DNA. TCRdb fed the PCR reads into MiXCR, producing one record per CDR3 protein. The sample includes under 7,000 distinct CDR3 sequences, approximately 37% of them seen just once. The sequencing sample was made of CD4+ T cells from blood, cultured in vitro. The TCR sequence derives from a human donor in good health. The chain links TRBV5-1 to TRBJ2-7, with D perhaps TRBD2 (5 bases). CDR3 DNA sequence: TGCGCCAGCAGCAAAGGACGGATGGAGGCTGAGCAGTACTTC. It encodes CASSKGRMEAEQYF. Full variable domain (rest looked up from reference TRBV5-1 and TRBJ2-7): KAGVTQTPRYLIKTRGQQVTLSCSPISGHRSVSWYQQTPGQGLQFLFEYFSETQRNKGNFPGRFSGRQFSNSRSEMNVSTLELGDSALYLCASSKGRMEAEQYFGPGTRLTVT.